Below, 14 T cell receptor beta chains from the same sample are listed, as sequenced in a study of cytomegalovirus exposure and HLA in healthy donors. Primers for the PCR totalled 60 Vbeta and 13 Jbeta. TCRdb's copy holds only in-frame clones and misses some; the assay was immunoSEQ multiplex PCR. Of about 190,000 clones listed, roughly 85% are singletons. Sequencing was carried out using PBMCs. The receptors were gathered from a boy aged 2 to 9 in good health and CMV-seronegative.

The chain links TRBV7-9 to TRBJ2-5, with 13 bases lining up with TRBD2. The J call may be mistaken, given a closer DNA end match to TRBJ2-7. The germline CDR1 and CDR2 sequences are SEHNR and FQNEAQ (reference sequence). This CDR3 region has 14 residues. The CDR3 DNA reads as TGTGCCAGCAGCAGGACTAGCGGGAGCTACGAGCAGTACTTC. This gives the protein CASSRTSGSYEQYF.

This CDR3 reads CSAGLAGDETQYF. CDR3 bases: TGCAGCGCCGGACTAGCGGGGGACGAGACCCAGTACTTC. This chain links TRBV29-1 with TRBJ2-5, with 13 bases lining up with TRBD2. Germline CDR1 and CDR2: SQVTM and ANQGSEA. The CDR3 consists of 13 residues. After removal of 7 bases from V and 5 bases from J, the junction contained 4 bases not matched to a gene.

V is TRBV5-4 and J is TRBJ2-3; TRBD2 matches at 10 bases. Trimming cost V 0 bases and J 5 bases; bases outside gene matches: 3. The germline gives CDR1 SGHNT, CDR2 YYREEE (reference sequence). The CDR3 covers 15 residues. CDR3 residues: CASSLAAGGVDTQYF. CDR3 nucleotide sequence: TGTGCCAGCAGCTTGGCAGCGGGAGGGGTAGATACGCAGTATTTT.

The J gene is TRBJ2-5, the V gene TRBV10-3; TRBD2 agrees at 11 bases. The DNA end is more similar to TRBJ2-7, so the J call may be wrong. CDR1 and CDR2 from the germline V gene are ENHRY and SYGVKD. This CDR3 comprises 14 residues. For the CDR3, the DNA is TGTGCCATCAGTGAGGGACTAGCGGGTTACGAGCAGTACTTC. The encoded protein is CAISEGLAGYEQYF.

The genes are TRBV19 and TRBJ2-3; 10 nucleotides match TRBD2. The CDR3 runs 16 residues. Looked up from germline, CDR1 is LNHDA and CDR2 is SQIVND (reference sequence). The V gene end was trimmed by 5 bases and the J gene end by 2 bases; junction bases not matched to a gene: 7. In DNA, the CDR3 is TGTGCCAGTAGTGTTCTAGCGGGGGCTCACACAGATACGCAGTATTTT. Protein product: CASSVLAGAHTDTQYF.

The chain uses TRBV7-9 and TRBJ2-5; 9 bases map to TRBD1. Trimming cost V 10 bases and J 5 bases; bases outside gene matches: 8. Looked up from germline, CDR1 is SEHNR and CDR2 is FQNEAQ (reference sequence). This CDR3 has 13 amino acids. CDR3 protein: CAITTGGVETQYF. The CDR3 DNA sequence: TGTGCCATCACCACAGGGGGCGTCGAGACCCAGTACTTC. Variable domain in full (rest from reference TRBV7-9 and TRBJ2-5): DTGVSQNPRHKITKRGQNVTFRCDPISEHNRLYWYRQTLGQGPEFLTYFQNEAQLEKSRLLSDRFSAERPKGSFSTLEIQRTEQGDSAMYLCAITTGGVETQYFGPGTRLLVL.

The chain carries TRBV11-2 and TRBJ1-3; D is uncertain. This CDR3 contains 13 residues. Looked up from germline, CDR1 is SGHAT and CDR2 is FQNNGV. V was pared by 2 bases and J by 4 bases, with 6 bases between. The CDR3 here is CASSLIVGNTIYF. As DNA, the CDR3 is TGTGCCAGCAGCTTAATCGTCGGAAACACCATATATTTT.

This clone was seen just once. The V call is TRBV7-9, the J call TRBJ2-1; TRBD1 matches at 7 bases. The CDR3 has 15 amino acids. Unmatched junction bases numbered 10, after V lost 4 bases and J lost 7 bases. In germline, CDR1 is SEHNR, CDR2 FQNEAQ (reference sequence). The CDR3 loop reads CASSSPGQLINEQFF. CDR3 coding DNA: TGTGCCAGCAGCTCCCCGGGACAGCTTATTAATGAGCAGTTCTTC.

J is TRBJ2-7 and V is TRBV27, with D hard to call. The V gene lost 2 bases and the J gene lost 2 bases, with 10 bases spanning the gap. Germline lookup yields CDR1 MNHEY and CDR2 SMNVEV (reference sequence). The CDR3 length is 14 residues. The CDR3 bases are TGTGCCAGCAGTTTAGTTAGCCGACCCTACGAGCAGTACTTC. Translating gives CASSLVSRPYEQYF.

V is TRBV6-6 and J is TRBJ1-3, with D unclear. This CDR3 region has 12 residues. Between the trimmed V and J ends, which lost 6 bases and 2 bases, there was a span of 5 bases. Germline assignment: CDR1 MNHNY and CDR2 SVGAGI (reference sequence). CDR3 protein: CASSLTGNTIYF. For the CDR3, the DNA is TGTGCCAGCAGCCTAACTGGAAACACCATATATTTT.

This chain joins TRBV7-8 and TRBJ1-6; 9 nucleotides align to TRBD1. J gave up 10 bases and V 2 bases, and 6 bases lay outside the gene matches. This CDR3 is built from 15 residues. Germline values: CDR1 SGHVS, CDR2 FQNEAQ. CDR3: CASSLHLTGGSPLHF. The CDR3 region has the DNA TGTGCCAGCAGCTTACATCTGACAGGGGGATCACCCCTCCACTTT.

This chain connects TRBV2 to TRBJ1-5; D call uncertain. The CDR3 has 16 amino acids. Per the germline V gene, CDR1 is SNHLY and CDR2 is FYNNEI. V was trimmed by 2 bases and J by 6 bases, leaving 17 bases between them. CDR3 in amino acids: CASSERGAGFSQPQHF. CDR3 DNA: TGTGCCAGCAGTGAACGGGGTGCGGGGTTTAGTCAGCCCCAGCATTTT.

CDR3 in amino acids: CATSERGLNTEAFF. The CDR3 DNA reads as TGTGCCACCAGTGAACGGGGGTTGAACACTGAAGCTTTCTTT. The genes are TRBV15 and TRBJ1-1; D perhaps matches TRBD1 (5 bases). Looked up from germline, CDR1 is LNHNV and CDR2 is YYDKDF (reference sequence). CDR3 length equals 14 residues. V was pared by 6 bases and J by 0 bases, with 11 bases between.

The chain uses TRBV9 and TRBJ1-3; possibly TRBD1 for D (5 bases). V shed 3 bases and J shed 4 bases, with 14 bases lying between them. The CDR3 covers 15 residues. Looked up from germline, CDR1 is SGDLS and CDR2 is YYNGEE. CDR3 DNA: TGTGCCAGCAGCGAGTCGTCAGGGTACGGAAACACCATATATTTT. This codes for CASSESSGYGNTIYF. Full variable domain (missing parts from reference TRBV9 and TRBJ1-3): DSGVTQTPKHLITATGQRVTLRCSPRSGDLSVYWYQQSLDQGLQFLIQYYNGEERAKGNILERFSAQQFPDLHSELNLSSLELGDSALYFCASSESSGYGNTIYFGEGSWLTVV.